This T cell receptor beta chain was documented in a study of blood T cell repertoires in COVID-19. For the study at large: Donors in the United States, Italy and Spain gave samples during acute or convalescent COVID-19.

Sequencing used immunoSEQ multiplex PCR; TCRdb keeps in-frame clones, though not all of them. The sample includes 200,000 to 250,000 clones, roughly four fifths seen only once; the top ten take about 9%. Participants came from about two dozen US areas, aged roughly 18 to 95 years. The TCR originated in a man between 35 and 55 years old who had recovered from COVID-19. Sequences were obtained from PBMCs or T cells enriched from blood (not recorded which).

CDR3 sequence (DNA): TGCGCCAGCAGCTTGGGTGCGGTTAGCTCCTACGAGCAGTACTTC. Protein sequence: CASSLGAVSSYEQYF. The rearrangement joins TRBV5-1 to TRBJ2-7; D unresolved. CDR3 length: 15 amino acids. Trimming removed 0 bases from V and 0 bases from J, with 10 bases in between. Germline loops: CDR1 SGHRS, CDR2 YFSETQ.